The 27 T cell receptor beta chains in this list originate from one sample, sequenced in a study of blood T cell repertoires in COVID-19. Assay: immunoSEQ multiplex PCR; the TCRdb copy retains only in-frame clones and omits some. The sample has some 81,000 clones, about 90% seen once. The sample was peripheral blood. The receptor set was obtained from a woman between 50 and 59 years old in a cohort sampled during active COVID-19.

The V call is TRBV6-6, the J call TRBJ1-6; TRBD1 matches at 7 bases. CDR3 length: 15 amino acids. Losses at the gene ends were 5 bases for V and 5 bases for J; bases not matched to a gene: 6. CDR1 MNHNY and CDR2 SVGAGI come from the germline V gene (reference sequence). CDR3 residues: CASSDNRGHNSPLHF. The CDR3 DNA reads TGTGCCAGCAGTGACAACAGGGGCCATAATTCACCCCTCCACTTT.

CDR3 bases: TGTGCCAGCAGTTCCTCGGGACAGAGATATATGAACACTGAAGCTTTCTTT. Translating it yields CASSSSGQRYMNTEAFF. The rearrangement links TRBV28 to TRBJ1-1; 7 nucleotides match TRBD1. V lost 4 bases, J lost 0 bases, and 11 bases stayed unmatched. This CDR3 is built from 17 residues. CDR1 is MDHEN, CDR2 SYDVKM, per germline.

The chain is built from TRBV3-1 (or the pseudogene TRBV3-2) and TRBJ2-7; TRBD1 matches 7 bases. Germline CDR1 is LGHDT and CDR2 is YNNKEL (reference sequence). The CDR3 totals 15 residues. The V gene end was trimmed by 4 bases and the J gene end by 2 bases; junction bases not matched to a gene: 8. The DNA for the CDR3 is TGTGCCAGCAGCCCAGCGAAGGGGGCAGCCTACGAGCAGTACTTC. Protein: CASSPAKGAAYEQYF.

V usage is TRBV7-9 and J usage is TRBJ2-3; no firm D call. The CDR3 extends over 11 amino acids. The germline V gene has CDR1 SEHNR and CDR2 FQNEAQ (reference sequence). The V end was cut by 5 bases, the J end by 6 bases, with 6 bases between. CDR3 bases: TGTGCCAGCAGCAAACAGGATACGCAGTATTTT. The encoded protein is CASSKQDTQYF.

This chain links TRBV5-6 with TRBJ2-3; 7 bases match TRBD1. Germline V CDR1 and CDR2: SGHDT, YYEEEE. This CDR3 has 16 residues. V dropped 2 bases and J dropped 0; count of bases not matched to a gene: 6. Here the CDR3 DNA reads TGTGCCAGCAGCTTCCGGGGACAGCCAAGCACAGATACGCAGTATTTT. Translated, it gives CASSFRGQPSTDTQYF.

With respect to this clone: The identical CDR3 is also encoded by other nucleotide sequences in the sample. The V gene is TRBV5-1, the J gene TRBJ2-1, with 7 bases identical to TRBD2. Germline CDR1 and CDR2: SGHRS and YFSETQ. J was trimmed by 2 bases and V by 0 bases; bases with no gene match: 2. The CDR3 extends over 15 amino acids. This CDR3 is CASSLALAAYNEQFF. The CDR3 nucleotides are TGCGCCAGCAGCTTGGCTCTAGCGGCCTACAATGAGCAGTTCTTC.

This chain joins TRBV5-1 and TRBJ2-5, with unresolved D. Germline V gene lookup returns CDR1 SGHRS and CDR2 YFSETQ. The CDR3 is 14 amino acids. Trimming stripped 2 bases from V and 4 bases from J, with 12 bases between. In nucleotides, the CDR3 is TGCGCCAGCAGCTTTACCCCCTGGGCAGAGACCCAGTACTTC. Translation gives CASSFTPWAETQYF.

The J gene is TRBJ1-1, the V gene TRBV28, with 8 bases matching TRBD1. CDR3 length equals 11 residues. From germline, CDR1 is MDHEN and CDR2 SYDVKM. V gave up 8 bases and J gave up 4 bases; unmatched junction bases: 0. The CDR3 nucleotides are TGTGCCAGCGACAGGGGCACTGAAGCTTTCTTT. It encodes CASDRGTEAFF.

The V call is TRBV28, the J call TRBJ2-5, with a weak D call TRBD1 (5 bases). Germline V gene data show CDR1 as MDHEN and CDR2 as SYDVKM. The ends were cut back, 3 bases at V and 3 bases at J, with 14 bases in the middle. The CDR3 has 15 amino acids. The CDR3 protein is CASSLWQTDKETQYF. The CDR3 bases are TGTGCCAGCAGTTTGTGGCAGACAGACAAAGAGACCCAGTACTTC.

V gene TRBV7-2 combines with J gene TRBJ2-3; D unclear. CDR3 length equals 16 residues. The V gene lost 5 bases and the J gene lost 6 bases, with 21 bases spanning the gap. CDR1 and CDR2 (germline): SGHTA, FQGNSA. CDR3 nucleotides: TGTGCCAGCAGCCCCGAGCGAGACGGCCTGGTGGATACGCAGTATTTT. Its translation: CASSPERDGLVDTQYF.

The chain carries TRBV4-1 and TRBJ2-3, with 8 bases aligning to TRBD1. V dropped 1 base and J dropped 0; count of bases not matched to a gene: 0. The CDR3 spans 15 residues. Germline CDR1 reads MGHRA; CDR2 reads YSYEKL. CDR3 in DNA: TGCGCCAGCAGCCAAGGACAGGGGAGCACAGATACGCAGTATTTT. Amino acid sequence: CASSQGQGSTDTQYF.

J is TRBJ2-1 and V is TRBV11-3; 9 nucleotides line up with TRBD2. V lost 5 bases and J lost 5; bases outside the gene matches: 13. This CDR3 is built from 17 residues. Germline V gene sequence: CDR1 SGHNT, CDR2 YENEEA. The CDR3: CASSPRLAETPDNEQFF. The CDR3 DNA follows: TGTGCCAGCAGCCCCCGACTAGCGGAGACCCCTGACAATGAGCAGTTCTTC.

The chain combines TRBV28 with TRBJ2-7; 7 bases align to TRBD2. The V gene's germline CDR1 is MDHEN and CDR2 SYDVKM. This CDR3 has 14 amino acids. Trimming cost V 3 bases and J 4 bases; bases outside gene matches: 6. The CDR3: CASSLGGGLYEQYF. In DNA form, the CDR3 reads TGTGCCAGCAGTTTGGGGGGGGGACTATACGAGCAGTACTTC.

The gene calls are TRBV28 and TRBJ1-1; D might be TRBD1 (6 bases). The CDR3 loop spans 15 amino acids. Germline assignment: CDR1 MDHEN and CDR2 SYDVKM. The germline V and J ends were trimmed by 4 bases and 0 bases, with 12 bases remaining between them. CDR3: CASSWGGTLNTEAFF. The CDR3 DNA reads TGTGCCAGCAGTTGGGGGGGCACCTTGAACACTGAAGCTTTCTTT.

CDR3 sequence reads: CASSSGIGGSPLHF. The CDR3 DNA reads as TGTGCCAGCAGTTCGGGGATTGGAGGTTCACCCCTCCACTTT. V gene TRBV28 combines with J gene TRBJ1-6, with no clear D. From germline, CDR1 is MDHEN and CDR2 SYDVKM. V lost 4 bases, J lost 9 bases, and 13 bases lay in between. The CDR3 has 14 amino acids.

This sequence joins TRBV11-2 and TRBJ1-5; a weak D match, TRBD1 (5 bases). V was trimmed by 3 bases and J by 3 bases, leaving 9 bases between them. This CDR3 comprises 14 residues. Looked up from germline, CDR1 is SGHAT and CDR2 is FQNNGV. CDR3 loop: CASSLGLDNQPQHF. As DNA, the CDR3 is TGTGCCAGCAGCTTGGGGCTAGACAATCAGCCCCAGCATTTT.

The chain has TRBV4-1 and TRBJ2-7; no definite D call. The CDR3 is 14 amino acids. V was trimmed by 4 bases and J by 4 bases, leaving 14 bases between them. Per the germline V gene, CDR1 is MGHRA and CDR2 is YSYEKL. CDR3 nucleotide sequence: TGCGCCAGCAGCCGGCAAAAGACTGGTTACGAGCAGTACTTC. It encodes CASSRQKTGYEQYF.

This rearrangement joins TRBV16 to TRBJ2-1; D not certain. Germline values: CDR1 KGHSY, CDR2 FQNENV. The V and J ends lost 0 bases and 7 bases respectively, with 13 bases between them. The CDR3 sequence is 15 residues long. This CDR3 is CASSQSSAALNEQFF. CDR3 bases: TGTGCCAGCAGCCAATCATCTGCGGCCCTAAATGAGCAGTTCTTC.

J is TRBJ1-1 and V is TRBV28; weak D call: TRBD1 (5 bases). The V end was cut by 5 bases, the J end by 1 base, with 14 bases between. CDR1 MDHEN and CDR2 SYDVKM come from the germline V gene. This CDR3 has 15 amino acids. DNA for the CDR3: TGTGCCAGCAGTCCTGGGGAAAGGGGGAACACTGAAGCTTTCTTT. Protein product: CASSPGERGNTEAFF.

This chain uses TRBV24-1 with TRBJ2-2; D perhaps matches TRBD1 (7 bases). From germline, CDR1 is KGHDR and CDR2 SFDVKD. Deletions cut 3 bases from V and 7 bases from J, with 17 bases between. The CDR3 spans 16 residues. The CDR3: CATSDGQVGGYGELFF. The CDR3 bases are TGTGCCACCAGTGATGGACAGGTGGGGGGATACGGGGAGCTGTTTTTT.

The chain's CDR3 is CASSEYAGNYEQYF. The CDR3 bases are TGTGCCAGCAGTGAATATGCGGGGAACTACGAGCAGTACTTC. The chain has TRBV6-1 and TRBJ2-7; TRBD2 might be the D (6 bases). This CDR3 is 14 amino acids long. V lost 2 bases and J lost 3, with 11 bases in between. Germline values: CDR1 MNHNS, CDR2 SASEGT.

CDR3 nucleotides: TGTGCCAGCACCCAGATGGGAGTCGGAAACACCATATATTTT. Protein sequence: CASTQMGVGNTIYF. The genes are TRBV6-5 and TRBJ1-3, with no clear D. The V end lost 7 bases, the J end lost 4 bases, and 14 bases lay between the germline ends. The CDR3 has 14 residues. Germline-derived CDR1 and CDR2 are MNHEY and SVGAGI.

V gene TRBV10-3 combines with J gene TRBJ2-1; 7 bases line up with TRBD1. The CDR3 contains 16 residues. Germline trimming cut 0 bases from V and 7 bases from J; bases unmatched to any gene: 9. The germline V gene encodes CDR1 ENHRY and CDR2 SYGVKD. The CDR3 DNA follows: TGTGCCATCAGTGAGTCGCCAGCTGGGGGACAGAATGAGCAGTTCTTC. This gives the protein CAISESPAGGQNEQFF.

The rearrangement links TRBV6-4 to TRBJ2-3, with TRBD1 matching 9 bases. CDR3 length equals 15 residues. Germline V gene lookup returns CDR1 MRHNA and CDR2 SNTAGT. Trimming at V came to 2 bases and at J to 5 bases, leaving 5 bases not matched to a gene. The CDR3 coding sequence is TGTGCCAGCAGTGACGAGGGACAGGGAAGAGATACGCAGTATTTT. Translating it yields CASSDEGQGRDTQYF.

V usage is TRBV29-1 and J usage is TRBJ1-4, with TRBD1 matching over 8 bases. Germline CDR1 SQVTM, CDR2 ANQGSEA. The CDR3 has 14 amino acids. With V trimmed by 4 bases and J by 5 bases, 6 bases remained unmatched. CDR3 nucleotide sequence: TGCAGCGTTGGGGATTCAGGGGGCAATGAAAAACTGTTTTTT. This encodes CSVGDSGGNEKLFF.

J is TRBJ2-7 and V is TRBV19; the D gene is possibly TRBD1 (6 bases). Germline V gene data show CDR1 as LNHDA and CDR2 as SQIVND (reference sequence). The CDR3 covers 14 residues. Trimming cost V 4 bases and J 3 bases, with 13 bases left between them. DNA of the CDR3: TGTGCCAGTAGTACAGGGGTTGGGAGCTACGAGCAGTACTTC. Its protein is CASSTGVGSYEQYF.

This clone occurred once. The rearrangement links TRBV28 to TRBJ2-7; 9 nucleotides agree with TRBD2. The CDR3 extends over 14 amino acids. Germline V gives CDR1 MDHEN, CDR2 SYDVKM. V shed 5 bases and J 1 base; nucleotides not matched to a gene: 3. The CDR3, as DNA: TGTGCCAGCAGTGAAACTAGCGGGTCCTACGAGCAGTACTTC. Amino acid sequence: CASSETSGSYEQYF.